The rows below give T cell receptor beta chains drawn from one sample of a study of graft-versus-host responses after intestinal transplantation. These receptors have no known antigen. Method: immunoSEQ multiplex PCR; TCRdb's copy keeps in-frame clones and lacks some. The table includes around 95,000 clones, about 90% detected once. The input for sequencing was unstimulated CD4+ T cells sorted from spleen or lymph node cells, taken before transplant. Receptors originate from a human donor who was the organ donor for an intestinal transplant. Each CDR3 is given with its conserved first and last residue. D genes are given only for firm matches. Clone size is shown for a subset of rows, as once, few, many or a class of expanded clone.

clone_size j_call d_call v_call cdr3_aa cdr3_nt
NA TRBJ2-5 NA TRBV19 CASSLLRGETQYF TGTGCCAGTAGTCTCTTAAGGGGAGAGACCCAGTACTTC
NA TRBJ1-5 NA TRBV10-3 CAISEKADGAGGNQPQHF TGTGCCATCAGTGAGAAAGCTGACGGGGCCGGGGGGAATCAGCCCCAGCATTTT
NA TRBJ2-3 NA TRBV2 CASSGTSFPDTQYF TGTGCCAGCAGTGGGACCTCCTTTCCAGATACGCAGTATTTT
NA TRBJ2-5 NA TRBV9 CASSVEALPGRVGETQYF TGTGCCAGCAGCGTAGAGGCACTTCCAGGCAGGGTAGGGGAGACCCAGTACTTC
NA TRBJ2-5 TRBD2 TRBV5-4 CASSLYGGGTQETQYF TGTGCCAGCAGCCTTTATGGCGGGGGGACCCAAGAGACCCAGTACTTC
NA TRBJ2-5 NA TRBV4-1 CASSQDTETQYF TGCGCCAGCAGCCAAGATACCGAGACCCAGTACTTC
NA TRBJ2-1 TRBD2 TRBV4-1 CASSRGTSGGNEQFF TGCGCCAGCAGCCGAGGGACTAGCGGGGGGAATGAGCAGTTCTTC
NA TRBJ2-6 NA TRBV10-3 CAIEGFGANVLTF TGTGCCATCGAGGGTTTCGGGGCCAACGTCCTGACTTTC
NA TRBJ1-2 TRBD1 TRBV28 CATSGGANYGYTF TGTGCCACCTCAGGGGGCGCTAACTATGGCTACACCTTC
NA TRBJ1-5 NA TRBV4-1 CASSQETGPNQPQHF TGCGCCAGCAGCCAAGAGACGGGCCCCAATCAGCCCCAGCATTTT
NA TRBJ2-5 TRBD1 TRBV5-1 CASSYRTGEETQYF TGCGCCAGCAGCTACAGGACAGGGGAAGAGACCCAGTACTTC
NA TRBJ2-2 NA TRBV30 CAWSRTTIRGGELFF TGTGCCTGGAGTAGGACTACCATTCGGGGCGGGGAGCTGTTTTTT
NA TRBJ2-1 NA TRBV7-9 CASSPVLGEQFF TGTGCCAGCAGCCCCGTCCTAGGTGAGCAGTTCTTC
NA TRBJ2-7 TRBD1 TRBV6-1 CASSDYGRWDSHEQYF TGTGCCAGCAGTGATTATGGGCGTTGGGACAGCCACGAGCAGTACTTC
few TRBJ1-5 NA TRBV30 CAWDRDNQPQHF TGTGCCTGGGACAGAGACAATCAGCCCCAGCATTTT
NA TRBJ1-2 TRBD1 TRBV5-1 CASSLGRTGTYGYTF TGCGCCAGCAGCTTGGGTAGGACAGGGACCTATGGCTACACCTTC
once TRBJ2-3 NA TRBV11-2 CASSLGRGYTDTQYF TGTGCCAGCAGCTTAGGTCGGGGTTACACAGATACGCAGTATTTT
NA TRBJ2-1 TRBD1 TRBV27 CASSRDRGRNEQFF TGTGCCAGCAGCAGGGACAGGGGGCGCAATGAGCAGTTCTTC
NA TRBJ2-7 TRBD2 TRBV5-1 CASSLGAGGGASYEQYF TGCGCCAGCAGCTTGGGGGCAGGCGGGGGGGCCTCCTACGAGCAGTACTTC
NA TRBJ2-4 TRBD2 TRBV7-9 CASSLGTSGGLAKNIQYF TGTGCCAGCAGCCTCGGGACTAGCGGGGGGCTAGCCAAAAACATTCAGTACTTC
NA TRBJ2-2 TRBD1 TRBV6-5 CASSYTGTGVTGELFF TGTGCCAGCAGTTATACCGGGACAGGGGTAACCGGGGAGCTGTTTTTT
NA TRBJ1-1 NA TRBV27 CASRIQGNTEAFF TGTGCCAGCAGGATCCAGGGAAACACTGAAGCTTTCTTT
NA TRBJ2-7 TRBD1 TRBV7-2 CASSAAGGQFGEQYF TGTGCCAGCAGCGCCGCAGGGGGCCAGTTTGGCGAGCAGTACTTC
NA TRBJ2-7 NA TRBV6-1 CASRAYQGPYEQYF TGTGCCAGCAGGGCGTACCAGGGGCCCTACGAGCAGTACTTC
NA TRBJ2-1 NA TRBV5-1 CASSNTDSHNEQFF TGCGCCAGCAGCAACACCGACAGCCACAATGAGCAGTTCTTC
NA TRBJ2-3 NA TRBV6-6 CASSYLNWDTQYF TGTGCCAGCAGTTACCTTAATTGGGATACGCAGTATTTT
once TRBJ2-1 NA TRBV2 CARGGATAWNEQFF TGTGCCAGAGGGGGGGCCACCGCCTGGAATGAGCAGTTCTTC
NA TRBJ2-1 TRBD2 TRBV9 CASSVDGGAYNEQFF TGTGCCAGCAGCGTAGACGGGGGGGCATACAATGAGCAGTTCTTC
NA TRBJ1-2 NA TRBV18 CASSPSRGGYTF TGTGCCAGCTCACCTTCCCGTGGGGGCTACACCTTC
NA TRBJ2-5 NA TRBV5-3 CARIHSGGVTETQYF TGTGCCAGAATCCATTCCGGAGGGGTCACGGAGACCCAGTACTTC
NA TRBJ2-7 NA TRBV6-1 CASSEADEQYF TGTGCCAGCAGTGAGGCGGATGAGCAGTACTTC
NA TRBJ2-1 NA TRBV4-1 CASSHNTFSYNEQFF TGCGCCAGCAGCCACAACACCTTCTCCTACAATGAGCAGTTCTTC
NA TRBJ2-1 TRBD2 TRBV25-1 CASSEYKVAWGGNNEQFF TGTGCCAGCAGTGAATATAAGGTAGCTTGGGGGGGGAACAATGAGCAGTTCTTC
NA TRBJ2-3 TRBD1 TRBV19 CATMSQGASTDTQYF TGTGCCACCATGAGCCAGGGGGCCTCAACAGATACGCAGTATTTT
once TRBJ1-3 NA TRBV28 CASSLGPRLSGNTIYF TGTGCCAGCAGTTTAGGACCCAGACTCTCTGGAAACACCATATATTTT
NA TRBJ2-7 TRBD1 TRBV6-5 CASSYIRDRGYEQYF TGTGCCAGCTCTTATATCCGGGACAGAGGCTACGAGCAGTACTTC
NA TRBJ1-5 TRBD1 TRBV4-1 CTSSQVPKTGTGGRNQPQHF TGCACCAGCAGCCAAGTTCCTAAAACCGGGACAGGGGGACGTAATCAGCCCCAGCATTTT
NA TRBJ1-1 NA TRBV2 CASSEQEVGTEAFF TGTGCCAGCAGTGAACAGGAGGTGGGGACTGAAGCTTTCTTT
NA TRBJ1-2 NA TRBV30 CAWRATGRKDYGYTF TGTGCCTGGAGGGCCACAGGGCGAAAGGACTATGGCTACACCTTC
NA TRBJ1-1 NA TRBV30 CAWSRSDTEAFF TGTGCCTGGAGCCGATCTGACACTGAAGCTTTCTTT
NA TRBJ1-2 TRBD1 TRBV9 CASSVDLAGGYGYTF TGTGCCAGCAGCGTAGATTTGGCAGGGGGCTATGGCTACACCTTC
NA TRBJ2-3 NA TRBV18 CASSHDNLDTQYF TGTGCCAGCTCACACGATAACTTAGATACGCAGTATTTT
NA TRBJ1-1 NA TRBV30 CAWRRETNTEAFF TGTGCCTGGAGACGGGAAACCAACACTGAAGCTTTCTTT